Below, 3 T cell receptor beta chains from the same sample are listed, as sequenced in a study of Tregs in tolerant kidney transplant recipients. This table comes from immunoSEQ multiplex PCR, and its TCRdb copy is limited to in-frame clones, with some not included. The repertoire holds around 78,000 clones, with approximately 90% as singletons. Sample: Tregs from blood, taken before the transplant. The receptors derive from a human donor who received a combined kidney and bone marrow transplant.

The chain recombines TRBV6-1 with TRBJ1-2; D might be TRBD1 (5 bases). Germline V CDR1 and CDR2: MNHNS, SASEGT. There are 14 residues in the CDR3. The V end was cut by 3 bases, the J end by 2 bases, with 10 bases between. The CDR3 region has the DNA TGTGCCAGCAGTGAGGGGGGGATCAACTATGGCTACACCTTC. Translation gives CASSEGGINYGYTF.

The chain recombines TRBV4-2 with TRBJ2-3; D is ambiguous. Looked up from germline, CDR1 is LGHNA and CDR2 is YNFKEQ. The ends were cut back, 1 base at V and 4 bases at J, with 3 bases in the middle. The CDR3 runs 12 residues. This CDR3 reads CASSQGADTQYF. In DNA, the CDR3 is TGTGCCAGCAGCCAAGGAGCAGATACGCAGTATTTT.

This sequence joins TRBV2 and TRBJ2-5; 12 nucleotides agree with TRBD1. The J call may not be correct, given that the DNA end is closer to TRBJ2-7. Germline CDR1 is SNHLY and CDR2 is FYNNEI. There are 13 residues in the CDR3. This CDR3 reads CASTGQGAYEQYF. CDR3 bases: TGTGCCAGCACGGGACAGGGGGCTTACGAGCAGTACTTC.